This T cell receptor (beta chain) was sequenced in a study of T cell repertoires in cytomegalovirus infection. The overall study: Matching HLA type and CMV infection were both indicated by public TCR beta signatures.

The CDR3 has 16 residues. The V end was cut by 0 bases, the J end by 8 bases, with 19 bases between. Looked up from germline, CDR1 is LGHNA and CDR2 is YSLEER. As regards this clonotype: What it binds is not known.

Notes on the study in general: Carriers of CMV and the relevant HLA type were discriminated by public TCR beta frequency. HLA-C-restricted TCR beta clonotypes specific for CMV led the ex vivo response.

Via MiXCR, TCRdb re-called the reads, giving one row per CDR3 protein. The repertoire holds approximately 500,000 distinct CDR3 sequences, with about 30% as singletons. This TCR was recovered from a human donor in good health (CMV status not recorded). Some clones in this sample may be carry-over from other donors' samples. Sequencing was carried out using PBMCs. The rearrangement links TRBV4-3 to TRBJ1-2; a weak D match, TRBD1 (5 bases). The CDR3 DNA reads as TGCGCCAGCAGCCAAGATCAGCCCCCGTCAGGGAGCGGCTACACCTTC. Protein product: CASSQDQPPSGSGYTF.